Listed here are 24 T cell receptor beta chains from one sample, sequenced in a study. Sequencing used immunoSEQ multiplex PCR; TCRdb keeps in-frame clones, though not all of them. Of around 50,000 clones in the sample, roughly 93% were seen once. The sample comprised PBMCs. The receptors derive from a middle-aged man with rheumatoid arthritis.

The V gene is TRBV27, the J gene TRBJ2-2, with D possibly TRBD1 on 6 matching bases. Trimming removed 5 bases from V and 0 bases from J, with 13 bases in between. In germline, CDR1 is MNHEY, CDR2 SMNVEV (reference sequence). CDR3 length: 16 residues. In nucleotides, the CDR3 is TGTGCCAGCAGTCGTCAGGGGCAGCCGAACACCGGGGAGCTGTTTTTT. Its translation: CASSRQGQPNTGELFF.

The chain joins TRBV5-1 to TRBJ2-3; TRBD2 matches at 9 bases. Germline trimming cut 4 bases from V and 2 bases from J; bases unmatched to any gene: 11. The CDR3 runs to 17 residues. Germline loops: CDR1 SGHRS, CDR2 YFSETQ. Here the CDR3 reads CASSPRGASGNTDTQYF. CDR3 nucleotide sequence: TGCGCCAGCAGCCCCCGGGGGGCTAGCGGGAACACAGATACGCAGTATTTT. The full variable domain, in which reference TRBV5-1 and TRBJ2-3 provide the parts outside the CDR3, is KAGVTQTPRYLIKTRGQQVTLSCSPISGHRSVSWYQQTPGQGLQFLFEYFSETQRNKGNFPGRFSGRQFSNSRSEMNVSTLELGDSALYLCASSPRGASGNTDTQYFGPGTRLTVL.

CDR3 bases: TGCAGCGTTGAGCTCCCGGGACAGAAATATGGCTACACCTTC. Amino acid sequence: CSVELPGQKYGYTF. The J gene is TRBJ1-2, the V gene TRBV29-1, with TRBD1 matching 7 bases. Germline V lookup: CDR1 SQVTM, CDR2 ANQGSEA. V dropped 3 bases and J dropped 5; count of bases not matched to a gene: 9. The CDR3 contains 14 residues.

The rearrangement links TRBV14 to TRBJ1-1; perhaps TRBD1 as D (5 bases). Germline V gene data show CDR1 as SGHDN and CDR2 as FVKESK. V was pared by 5 bases and J by 1 base, with 8 bases between. CDR3 size: 13 residues. The CDR3 nucleotides are TGTGCCAGCAGCTTTGACAGGAACACTGAAGCTTTCTTT. Residues: CASSFDRNTEAFF.

A few counts support this clone. The chain links TRBV5-1 to TRBJ1-1, with no clear D. CDR1 SGHRS and CDR2 YFSETQ come from the germline V gene. Trimming stripped 4 bases from V and 0 bases from J, with 10 bases between. The CDR3 loop spans 14 amino acids. CDR3 coding DNA: TGCGCCAGCAGCCCGGGTACCTTGAACACTGAAGCTTTCTTT. This translates into CASSPGTLNTEAFF.

The chain recombines TRBV4-2 with TRBJ1-4, with D perhaps TRBD1 (6 bases). Trimming pared 0 bases from V and 2 bases from J, leaving 16 bases between. Germline V CDR1 and CDR2: LGHNA, YNFKEQ. The CDR3 spans 18 residues. The CDR3 spells CASSQDWGALGTNEKLFF. The CDR3 DNA follows: TGTGCCAGCAGCCAAGATTGGGGGGCTCTTGGTACTAATGAAAAACTGTTTTTT.

V and J are TRBV12-5 and TRBJ2-5, with no clear D. Germline V gives CDR1 LGHNT, CDR2 FRNRAP. The CDR3 runs 15 residues. The CDR3 nucleotides are TGTGCATCCTCGCCCCAAGGAATGCCACAAGAGACCCAGTACTTC. It translates to CASSPQGMPQETQYF.

This chain uses TRBV7-2 with TRBJ1-1, with D maybe TRBD1 (5 bases). V was cut by 1 base and J by 0 bases, with 6 bases left in between. This CDR3 comprises 14 residues. The germline gives CDR1 SGHTA, CDR2 FQGNSA. Here the CDR3 reads CASSLGQMNTEAFF. The DNA for the CDR3 is TGTGCCAGCAGCTTAGGACAGATGAACACTGAAGCTTTCTTT. Full variable domain (missing parts from reference TRBV7-2 and TRBJ1-1): GAGVSQSPSNKVTEKGKDVELRCDPISGHTALYWYRQSLGQGLEFLIYFQGNSAPDKSGLPSDRFSAERTGGSVSTLTIQRTQQEDSAVYLCASSLGQMNTEAFFGQGTRLTVV.

The chain links TRBV9 to TRBJ1-1; D is undetermined. V gave up 4 bases and J gave up 4 bases, with 17 bases separating them. Germline CDR1 reads SGDLS; CDR2 reads YYNGEE. This CDR3 is built from 15 residues. The CDR3 DNA is TGTGCCAGCAGCCCCCAGGCAGGTACGGGCACTGAAGCTTTCTTT. Translating gives CASSPQAGTGTEAFF.

This chain connects TRBV6-5 to TRBJ1-1; tentative D call: TRBD1 (5 bases). CDR1 is MNHEY and CDR2 is SVGAGI in the germline V gene. V was clipped by 6 bases and J by 2 bases, with 13 bases between them. The CDR3 is 14 residues long. CDR3 loop: CASRRTGTNTEAFF. The CDR3 DNA reads as TGTGCCAGCAGAAGAACCGGGACCAACACTGAAGCTTTCTTT.

This clone occurred once. The V and J genes are TRBV7-3 and TRBJ1-6, with TRBD1 matching over 7 bases. V was pared by 1 base and J by 6 bases, with 6 bases of the junction left unmatched. The CDR3 has 16 residues. Per the germline V gene, CDR1 is SGHTA and CDR2 is FQGTGA. The CDR3 DNA follows: TGTGCCAGCAGCTTAATAGGGGGCAGGACTAATTCACCCCTCCACTTT. Translated, it gives CASSLIGGRTNSPLHF. The full variable domain, in which reference TRBV7-3 and TRBJ1-6 provide the parts outside the CDR3, is GAGVSQTPSNKVTEKGKYVELRCDPISGHTALYWYRQSLGQGPEFLIYFQGTGAADDSGLPNDRFFAVRPEGSVSTLKIQRTERGDSAVYLCASSLIGGRTNSPLHFGNGTRLTVT.

This chain links TRBV15 with TRBJ1-5, with no clear D. V was clipped by 5 bases and J by 5 bases, with 7 bases between them. CDR1 is LNHNV, CDR2 YYDKDF, per germline (reference sequence). This CDR3 contains 12 residues. CDR3 amino acids: CATSERDQPQHF. The CDR3 DNA reads as TGTGCCACCAGCGAAAGAGATCAGCCCCAGCATTTT.

This clone was recorded only once. The chain links TRBV14 to TRBJ2-2; unclear D gene. The CDR3 spans 13 residues. V lost 2 bases to trimming and J lost 2 bases, with 3 bases between them. Germline V gene sequence: CDR1 SGHDN, CDR2 FVKESK. The CDR3 coding sequence is TGTGCCAGCAGCCAACAAAACACCGGGGAGCTGTTTTTT. It translates to CASSQQNTGELFF.

The chain employs TRBV13 and TRBJ2-1; D remains unclear. V was clipped by 5 bases and J by 2 bases, with 16 bases between them. The CDR3 covers 16 residues. Germline lookup yields CDR1 PRHDT and CDR2 FYEKMQ (reference sequence). The DNA of the CDR3 is TGTGCCAGCAGCCCCCGTACTCCTGGACCCTACAATGAGCAGTTCTTC. This sequence encodes CASSPRTPGPYNEQFF.

V and J are TRBV28 and TRBJ2-2; TRBD2 agrees at 7 bases. The CDR3 has 15 residues. J gave up 6 bases and V 6 bases, and 10 bases lay outside the gene matches. CDR1 and CDR2 from the germline V gene are MDHEN and SYDVKM. In DNA form, the CDR3 reads TGTGCCAGCAGCCCCCGGGGGGAGGGCCCCGGGGAGCTGTTTTTT. It specifies CASSPRGEGPGELFF.

This chain links TRBV7-9 with TRBJ1-2; 7 positions agree with TRBD1. The J segment lost 4 bases and the V segment lost 4 bases, leaving 9 bases of the junction unmatched. Germline lookup yields CDR1 SEHNR and CDR2 FQNEAQ (reference sequence). This CDR3 has 15 amino acids. The CDR3 region has the DNA TGTGCCAGCAGCTCTCTGACAGGGTCTGTCTATGGCTACACCTTC. It codes for CASSSLTGSVYGYTF.

This rearrangement joins TRBV11-2 to TRBJ2-7; 7 bases fit TRBD1. From germline, CDR1 is SGHAT and CDR2 FQNNGV. The CDR3 is made up of 12 amino acids. V lost 5 bases, J lost 8 bases, and 6 bases stayed unmatched. The CDR3 nucleotides are TGTGCCAGCAGCCCTGGGACAGCTAAGCAGTACTTC. Amino acids: CASSPGTAKQYF.

The chain has TRBV6-2 or TRBV6-3 and TRBJ1-5; 11 nucleotides agree with TRBD1. The germline V gene encodes CDR1 MNHEY and CDR2 SVGEGT. V lost 6 bases and J lost 5; bases outside the gene matches: 12. The CDR3 has 17 amino acids. This CDR3 is CASSYQRGQGVDQPQHF. CDR3 DNA sequence: TGTGCCAGCAGCTATCAAAGGGGACAGGGGGTCGATCAGCCCCAGCATTTT.

The chain couples TRBV27 to TRBJ2-7; tentatively, D is TRBD1 or TRBD2 (6 bases each). This CDR3 contains 15 residues. V was clipped by 2 bases and J by 3 bases, with 14 bases between them. Per germline, CDR1 MNHEY and CDR2 SMNVEV (reference sequence). CDR3 sequence (DNA): TGTGCCAGCAGTTTAGGCTCGGGGGCGGTCTACGAGCAGTACTTC. It specifies CASSLGSGAVYEQYF.

This clone was recorded only once. The rearrangement links TRBV7-2 to TRBJ1-2, with D perhaps TRBD1 (5 bases). The germline V and J ends were trimmed by 5 bases and 3 bases, with 13 bases remaining between them. CDR3 length: 14 amino acids. Germline V gene sequence: CDR1 SGHTA, CDR2 FQGNSA. The CDR3 loop reads CASSPGRRDYGYTF. CDR3 sequence (DNA): TGTGCCAGCAGCCCAGGGAGACGGGACTATGGCTACACCTTC.

The chain has TRBV24-1 and TRBJ1-5, with TRBD1 as a possible D gene (6 bases). The CDR3 contains 13 residues. Trimming stripped 7 bases from V and 2 bases from J, with 8 bases between. Germline V CDR1 and CDR2: KGHDR, SFDVKD. CDR3 protein: CATSPGGNQPQHF. CDR3 DNA: TGTGCCACCAGCCCAGGGGGCAATCAGCCCCAGCATTTT.

The rearrangement links TRBV28 to TRBJ1-5; TRBD1 matches at 9 bases. Germline V gene lookup returns CDR1 MDHEN and CDR2 SYDVKM. This CDR3 has 19 amino acids. V lost 5 bases, J lost 1 base, and 15 bases stayed unmatched. CDR3 sequence reads: CASSNIGGQGRRSNQPQHF. The DNA for the CDR3 is TGTGCCAGCAGTAACATTGGGGGACAGGGTCGTAGGAGCAATCAGCCCCAGCATTTT. Based on the CDR3 plus reference TRBV28 and TRBJ1-5, the full variable domain is DVKVTQSSRYLVKRTGEKVFLECVQDMDHENMFWYRQDPGLGLRLIYFSYDVKMKEKGDIPEGYSVSREKKERFSLILESASTNQTSMYLCASSNIGGQGRRSNQPQHFGDGTRLSIL.

V and J are TRBV9 and TRBJ1-1; tentative D call: TRBD1 (6 bases). This CDR3 spans 14 amino acids. Deletions cut 0 bases from V and 5 bases from J, with 11 bases between. Germline CDR1 and CDR2: SGDLS and YYNGEE. CDR3 in amino acids: CASSVGGGGTEAFF. CDR3 DNA sequence: TGTGCCAGCAGCGTAGGGGGAGGGGGAACTGAAGCTTTCTTT.

The chain combines TRBV14 with TRBJ2-2; 10 bases match TRBD2. V was clipped by 2 bases and J by 7 bases; unmatched bases: 1. Germline values: CDR1 SGHDN, CDR2 FVKESK. The CDR3 has 14 amino acids. The CDR3 protein is CASSQLAGVGELFF. The CDR3, as DNA: TGTGCCAGCAGCCAACTAGCGGGGGTCGGGGAGCTGTTTTTT.